This T cell receptor (beta chain) originates from a study of cytotoxic CD8 clonotypes in ibrutinib-treated CLL. Targeted sequencing depth ranged from 1 in 200,000 to 1 in 1 million T cells. TCRdb's table, derived via immunoSEQ multiplex PCR, lists solely in-frame clones and lacks some. The sample consists of fewer than 100,000 clones, 86% of them appearing once. CDR1 is SGHAT, CDR2 FQNNGV, per germline. The V gene lost 7 bases and the J gene lost 0 bases, with 16 bases spanning the gap. The CDR3 runs 16 residues. The chain is built from TRBV11-2 and TRBJ2-1; D call uncertain. The clonotype was recovered from a human donor with chronic lymphocytic leukemia. The sample here was PBMCs, taken before ibrutinib treatment. The CDR3 is CASTGSSVHSYNEQFF. CDR3 coding DNA: TGTGCCAGCACCGGTTCGTCGGTTCACTCCTACAATGAGCAGTTCTTC.